This T cell receptor beta chain was recovered during a study of Graves' ophthalmopathy and Graves' hyperthyroidism. About the research overall: The study drew peripheral blood at initial diagnosis, before any treatment.

TCR beta CDR3 amplification used RNA transcripts. The library came from an HTBI-primed first-round RT-PCR and a second-round multiplex PCR. MiXCR, run by TCRdb on the multiplex PCR reads, gives a single entry per CDR3 protein. Of about 740,000 distinct CDR3 sequences listed, 35% to 50% were seen once; the top ten hold approximately 46%. This clonotype was recorded a few times. The antigen remains unidentified. From germline, CDR1 is LNHDA and CDR2 SQIVND (reference sequence). This CDR3 is built from 15 residues. V was pared by 5 bases and J by 4 bases, with 11 bases of the junction left unmatched. Study-wide results and caveats: Discriminating ophthalmopathy from stable hyperthyroidism, a 13-signature model attained a sensitivity of around 87% and a specificity of around 81%. It was with 65% to 71% sensitivity and around 72% specificity that the model predicted ophthalmopathy progression.

Enrollment excluded any patients with other autoimmune diseases, uncontrolled infections, pregnancy or lactation. Sequenced: peripheral blood. The source of this sequence is an adult man with Graves' ophthalmopathy. J is TRBJ2-7 and V is TRBV19; the match to TRBD2 covers 7 bases. This CDR3 reads CASSPLGGRGYEQYF. The CDR3 bases are TGTGCCAGTAGTCCTTTGGGCGGGAGAGGATACGAGCAGTACTTC.